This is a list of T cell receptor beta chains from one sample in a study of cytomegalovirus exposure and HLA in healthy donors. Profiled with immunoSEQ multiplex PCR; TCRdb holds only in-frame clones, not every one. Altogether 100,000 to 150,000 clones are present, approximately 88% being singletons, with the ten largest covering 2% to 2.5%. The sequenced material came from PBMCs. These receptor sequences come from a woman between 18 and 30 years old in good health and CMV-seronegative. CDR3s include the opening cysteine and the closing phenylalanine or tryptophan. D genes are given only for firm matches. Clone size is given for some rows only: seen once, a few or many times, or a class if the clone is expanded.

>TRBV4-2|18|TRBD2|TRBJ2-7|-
CASSQDVPGLDISYEQYF
TGTGCCAGCAGCCAAGACGTACCCGGACTAGACATCTCCTACGAGCAGTACTTC
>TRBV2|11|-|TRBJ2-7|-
CASSGANEQYF
TGTGCCAGCAGTGGGGCTAACGAGCAGTACTTC
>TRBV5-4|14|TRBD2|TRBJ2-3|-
CASSRTTSSDTQYF
TGTGCCAGCAGCCGGACGACTAGCTCAGATACGCAGTATTTT
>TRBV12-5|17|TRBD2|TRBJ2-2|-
CASGLELGGRGTGELFF
TGTGCTAGTGGTTTGGAATTGGGAGGGAGAGGCACCGGGGAGCTGTTTTTT
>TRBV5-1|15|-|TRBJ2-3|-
CASSLSGRSTDTQYF
TGCGCCAGCAGCTTGAGCGGCAGATCCACAGATACGCAGTATTTT
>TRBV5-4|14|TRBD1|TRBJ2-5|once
CASSVGQGQETQYF
TGTGCCAGCAGCGTGGGACAGGGCCAAGAGACCCAGTACTTC
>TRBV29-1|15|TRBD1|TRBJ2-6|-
CSAEGQGSGANVLTF
TGCAGCGCCGAAGGACAGGGATCCGGGGCCAACGTCCTGACTTTC
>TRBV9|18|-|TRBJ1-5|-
CASSPCRGSTPSREPQHF
TGTGCCAGCAGCCCTTGTAGGGGTTCGACACCTTCCCGAGAGCCCCAGCATTTT
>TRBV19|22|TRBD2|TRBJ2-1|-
CASSKDRGRRVPGLAGEEEQFF
TGTGCCAGTAGTAAGGACAGGGGGCGCCGAGTCCCGGGACTAGCGGGAGAAGAGGAGCAGTTCTTC
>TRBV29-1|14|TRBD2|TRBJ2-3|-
CSVENLAGGDTQYF
TGCAGCGTTGAAAACCTAGCGGGGGGAGATACGCAGTATTTT
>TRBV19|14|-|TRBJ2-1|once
CASRAVESYNEQFF
TGTGCCAGTAGGGCGGTCGAATCCTACAATGAGCAGTTCTTC
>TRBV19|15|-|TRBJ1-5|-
CASSIRGSYNQPQHF
TGTGCCAGTAGTATCCGGGGATCGTATAATCAGCCCCAGCATTTT
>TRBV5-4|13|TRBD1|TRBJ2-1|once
CASTRQGADEQFF
TGTGCCAGCACCAGACAGGGGGCAGATGAGCAGTTCTTC
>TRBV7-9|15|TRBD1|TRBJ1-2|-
CASSSTMDRDYGYTF
TGTGCCAGCAGCTCGACGATGGACAGGGACTATGGCTACACCTTC
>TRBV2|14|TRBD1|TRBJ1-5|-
CASRTGYSNQPQHF
TGTGCCAGTCGGACAGGGTATAGCAATCAGCCCCAGCATTTT
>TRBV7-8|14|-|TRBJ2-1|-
CATARELIYNEQFF
TGTGCCACAGCGCGGGAATTGATTTACAATGAGCAGTTCTTC
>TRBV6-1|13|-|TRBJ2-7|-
CASSPVNRDEQYF
TGTGCCAGCAGCCCAGTGAACAGGGACGAGCAGTACTTC
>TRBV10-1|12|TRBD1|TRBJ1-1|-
CASSLGTAEAFF
TGCGCCAGCAGCCTCGGGACAGCGGAAGCTTTCTTT
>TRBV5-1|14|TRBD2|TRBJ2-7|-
CASSALAGVGEQYF
TGCGCCAGCAGCGCGCTGGCGGGAGTCGGCGAGCAGTACTTC
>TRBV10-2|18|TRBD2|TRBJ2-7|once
CASSTFVSGEWNGGEQYF
TGCGCCAGCAGTACGTTCGTGAGCGGGGAATGGAATGGGGGGGAGCAGTACTTC
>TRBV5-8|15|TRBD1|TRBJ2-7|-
CASSLDQGALYEQYF
TGTGCCAGCAGCTTGGATCAGGGGGCCCTTTACGAGCAGTACTTC
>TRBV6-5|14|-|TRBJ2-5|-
CASSYVPPRGTQYF
TGTGCCAGCAGTTACGTCCCCCCACGGGGGACCCAGTACTTC
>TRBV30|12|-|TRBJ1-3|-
CAWVQWSYTIYF
TGTGCCTGGGTCCAGTGGTCGTACACCATATATTTT
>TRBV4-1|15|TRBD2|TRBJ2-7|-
CASSQEGLAGVEQYF
TGCGCCAGCAGCCAAGAGGGACTAGCGGGAGTCGAGCAGTACTTC
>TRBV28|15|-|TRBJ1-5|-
CASSLFQGRNQPQHF
TGTGCCAGCAGTTTGTTCCAGGGGCGGAATCAGCCCCAGCATTTT
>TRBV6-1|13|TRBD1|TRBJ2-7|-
CASMGTGGPWWNF
TGTGCCAGCATGGGGACAGGGGGCCCCTGGTGGAACTTC
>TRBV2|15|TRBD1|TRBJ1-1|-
CASSEARTGATEAFF
TGTGCCAGCAGTGAAGCCAGGACAGGGGCAACTGAAGCTTTCTTT
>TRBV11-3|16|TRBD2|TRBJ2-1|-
CASSLRLAGLNNEQFF
TGTGCCAGCAGCTTGCGGCTAGCGGGACTGAACAATGAGCAGTTCTTC
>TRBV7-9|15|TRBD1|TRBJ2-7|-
CASSDGQGKYYEQYF
TGTGCCAGCAGCGATGGACAGGGGAAGTACTACGAGCAGTACTTC
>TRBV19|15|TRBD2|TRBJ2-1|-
CANTSSGSSYNEQFF
TGTGCCAATACTAGTAGCGGGAGCTCCTACAATGAGCAGTTCTTC
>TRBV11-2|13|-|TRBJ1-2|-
CASSLEGAGGYTF
TGTGCCAGCAGCTTAGAGGGGGCCGGTGGCTACACCTTC
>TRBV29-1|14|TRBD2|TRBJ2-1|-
CSFAGGTHYNEQFF
TGCAGCTTTGCGGGAGGGACCCACTACAATGAGCAGTTCTTC
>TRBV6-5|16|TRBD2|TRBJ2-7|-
CASSSHSGRAEGEQYF
TGTGCCAGCAGTTCCCACAGCGGGAGGGCCGAGGGTGAGCAGTACTTC
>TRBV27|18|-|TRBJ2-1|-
CASSLIAAGLGGINEQFF
TGTGCCAGCAGTTTAATTGCTGCGGGTCTTGGCGGGATTAATGAGCAGTTCTTC
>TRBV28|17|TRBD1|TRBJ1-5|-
CASSFRPGQGVHQPQHF
TGTGCCAGCAGTTTTCGGCCCGGACAGGGGGTTCATCAGCCCCAGCATTTT
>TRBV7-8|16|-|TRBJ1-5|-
CASSLFREYSNQPQHF
TGTGCCAGCAGCTTATTTCGGGAATATAGCAATCAGCCCCAGCATTTT
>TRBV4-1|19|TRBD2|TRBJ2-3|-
CASSQALAGGPRGGDTQYF
TGCGCCAGCAGCCAAGCTTTAGCGGGAGGGCCTCGCGGAGGGGATACGCAGTATTTT
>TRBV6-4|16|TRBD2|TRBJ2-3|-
CASSERTSGGPDTQYF
TGTGCCAGCAGTGAACGGACTAGCGGAGGCCCAGATACGCAGTATTTT
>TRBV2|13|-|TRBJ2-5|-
CASSPQGQETQYF
TGTGCCAGCAGTCCGCAGGGACAAGAGACCCAGTACTTC
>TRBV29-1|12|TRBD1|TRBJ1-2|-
CSVFKGASGYTF
TGCAGCGTCTTTAAGGGGGCCAGTGGCTACACCTTC
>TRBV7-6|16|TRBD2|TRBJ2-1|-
CASSLVAGTRGVEQFF
TGTGCCAGCAGCTTGGTGGCGGGGACTAGGGGGGTTGAGCAGTTCTTC
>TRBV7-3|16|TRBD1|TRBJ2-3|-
CASSSGKTGGWDTQYF
TGTGCCAGCAGCTCTGGGAAGACAGGGGGTTGGGATACGCAGTATTTT
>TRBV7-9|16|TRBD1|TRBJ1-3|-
CATEMLQGADGNTIYF
TGTGCCACCGAGATGCTGCAGGGGGCAGATGGAAACACCATATATTTT
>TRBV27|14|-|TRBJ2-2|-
CASSLSADSGELFF
TGTGCCAGCAGTCTCAGCGCGGACTCCGGGGAGCTGTTTTTT
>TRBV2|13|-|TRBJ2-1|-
CASSQGTYNEQFF
TGTGCCAGCAGCCAGGGTACCTACAATGAGCAGTTCTTC
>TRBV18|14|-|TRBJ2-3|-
CASSPPSRTDTQYF
TGTGCCAGCTCACCACCGTCCAGGACAGATACGCAGTATTTT
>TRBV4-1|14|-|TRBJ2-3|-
CASSQDPIADTQYF
TGCGCCAGCAGCCAAGATCCCATCGCGGATACGCAGTATTTT
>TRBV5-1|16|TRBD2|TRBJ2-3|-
CASSWGLAESTDTQYF
TGCGCCAGCAGCTGGGGACTAGCGGAGAGCACAGATACGCAGTATTTT
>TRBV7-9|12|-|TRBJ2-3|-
CASSHAGDTQYF
TGTGCCAGCAGCCATGCAGGAGATACGCAGTATTTT
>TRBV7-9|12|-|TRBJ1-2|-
CASSSGAYGYTF
TGTGCCAGCAGTTCAGGGGCCTATGGCTACACCTTC